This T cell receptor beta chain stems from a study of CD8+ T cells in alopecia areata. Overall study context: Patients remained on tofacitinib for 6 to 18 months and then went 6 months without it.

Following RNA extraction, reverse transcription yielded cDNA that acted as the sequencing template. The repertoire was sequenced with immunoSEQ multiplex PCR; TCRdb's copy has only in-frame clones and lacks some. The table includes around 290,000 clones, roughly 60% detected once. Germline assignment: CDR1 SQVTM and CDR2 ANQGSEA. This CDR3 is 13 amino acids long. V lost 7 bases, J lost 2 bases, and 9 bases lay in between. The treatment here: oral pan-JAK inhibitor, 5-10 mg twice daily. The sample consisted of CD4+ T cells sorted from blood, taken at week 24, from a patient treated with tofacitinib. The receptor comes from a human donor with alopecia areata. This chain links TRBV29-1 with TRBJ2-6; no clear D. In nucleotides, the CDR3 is TGCAGCGCCGACGAAGCTGGGGCCAACGTCCTGACTTTC. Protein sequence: CSADEAGANVLTF.